The rows below give T cell receptor beta chains drawn from one sample of a study of T-cell memory formation after mild COVID-19. Via MiXCR, TCRdb re-called the 5' RACE reads, giving one row per CDR3 protein. The sample includes approximately 340,000 distinct CDR3 sequences, roughly 13% of them seen just once. Sequenced material: PBMCs or a T cell subset sorted from them (not recorded which). The receptor source for this set is a man in his late teens or twenties who had mild COVID-19 (a few samples of this study predate the infection). Cell type and time point are not known. CDR3s leave out the opening cysteine and the closing phenylalanine or tryptophan.

cdr3_length v_call cdr3_aa
12 TRBV4-1 ASSQPYRTDTQY
12 TRBV29-1 SVARLESDEKLF
10 TRBV20-1 SAPDRATEAF
11 TRBV25-1 ASSESGADTQY
13 TRBV18 ASSRSSGGNTEAF
12 TRBV20-1 SAPRGAGSNEQF
11 TRBV3-1 ASSPGQVTEAF
13 TRBV20-1 SARGLAGVGGELF
13 TRBV7-2 ASSLSRPGGETQY
10 TRBV10-3 AIRGSNTEAF
12 TRBV6-5 ASSYSRHTDTQY
12 TRBV10-3 AIAASGNTGELF
10 TRBV6-6 AGGQGWNEQY
13 TRBV10-3 AVRSLDHKADEQF
12 TRBV30 AWTGIPNPYEQY
13 TRBV19 ASSKGRKSADTQY
10 TRBV7-2 ASSSNFGQAF
15 TRBV6-1 ASSDLSDTRRHYGYT
10 TRBV12-3/TRBV12-4 ASSLRGNTIY
13 TRBV25-1 ASSPGTVGSYEQY
11 TRBV6-2/TRBV6-3 ASSLTGRQPQH
11 TRBV12-3/TRBV12-4 ASSFFEATEQF
14 TRBV4-2 ASSQGTDSSYNEQF
14 TRBV7-9 ASSYRDRGLRETQY
10 TRBV3-1 ASSFTQRDLN
11 TRBV27 ASSLTDAYEQY
13 TRBV3-1 ASSQQGGAYNEQF
12 TRBV2 ASKVEGGGQPQH
8 TRBV23-1 TRGPDTQY
10 TRBV6-1 ASSEPRREQY
11 TRBV20-1 SAKRDTLGPQH
16 TRBV20-1 SATPTRIANGVFDTQY
16 TRBV3-1 ASSQDPAGGDGANVLT
13 TRBV10-3 AISYGTKLNYGYT
12 TRBV11-2 ASSLPGGPFKQY
12 TRBV6-5 ATGRDSSYNEQF
12 TRBV12-3/TRBV12-4 ASSPRTSGGEQF
12 TRBV9 ASRGTGEADTQY
11 TRBV12-3/TRBV12-4 ASTEAGEEKLF
12 TRBV7-9 ASSVAGGIPEAF
11 TRBV15 ATSSSTQETQY
14 TRBV5-4 ASSSAGTAANYGYT
13 TRBV15 ATSTRDRGKSEAF
13 TRBV5-1 ASSLTSVSYNEQF
13 TRBV15 ATSRRDREIYGYT
16 TRBV27 ASSFLSGALSNTGELF
12 TRBV19 ASSPRQGGQPQH
15 TRBV15 ATSSPRAGKNTGELF
13 TRBV27 ASRLTGTGDYEQY
13 TRBV11-1 ASSLRTVSGNTIY
11 TRBV30 AWSVGLDTEAF
17 TRBV4-1 ASSPIGRTSGERRNEQF
12 TRBV5-3 ARSLTGGIYGYT
11 TRBV12-3/TRBV12-4 ASSSRTDYGYT
12 TRBV5-6 ASLRSGGRETQY
12 TRBV7-7 ASSLAGGEYEQF